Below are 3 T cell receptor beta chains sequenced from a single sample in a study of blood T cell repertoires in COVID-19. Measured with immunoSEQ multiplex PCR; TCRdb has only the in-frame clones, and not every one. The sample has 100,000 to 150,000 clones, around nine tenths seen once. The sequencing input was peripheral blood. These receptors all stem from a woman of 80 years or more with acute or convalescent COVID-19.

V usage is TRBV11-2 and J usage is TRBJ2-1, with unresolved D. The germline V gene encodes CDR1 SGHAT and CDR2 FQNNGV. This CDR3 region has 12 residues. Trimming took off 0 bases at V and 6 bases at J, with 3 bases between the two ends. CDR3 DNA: TGTGCCAGCAGCTTAGAGAGCAATGAGCAGTTCTTC. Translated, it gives CASSLESNEQFF.

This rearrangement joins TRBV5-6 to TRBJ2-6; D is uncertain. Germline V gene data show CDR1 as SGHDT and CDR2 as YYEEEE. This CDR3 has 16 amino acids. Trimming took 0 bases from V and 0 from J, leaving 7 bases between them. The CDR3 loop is CASSLVISSGANVLTF. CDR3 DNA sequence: TGTGCCAGCAGCTTGGTTATTAGCTCTGGGGCCAACGTCCTGACTTTC.

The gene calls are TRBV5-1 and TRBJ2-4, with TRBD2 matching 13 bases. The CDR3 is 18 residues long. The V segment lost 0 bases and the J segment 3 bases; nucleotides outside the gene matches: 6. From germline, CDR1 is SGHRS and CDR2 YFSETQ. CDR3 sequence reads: CASSLGTSGREVKNIQYF. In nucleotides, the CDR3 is TGCGCCAGCAGCTTGGGGACTAGCGGGAGAGAGGTCAAAAACATTCAGTACTTC.